What follows are 12 T cell receptor beta chains derived from one specimen sequenced in a study of regulatory T cells in long-lasting Graves disease. Time point denoted: newly diagnosed GD, antithyroid drugs for less than 3 months. There was RNA extracted from PBMCs, and the TCR library was made from it. Investigators prepared the TCR beta libraries by applying iRepertoire HTBI primers and Arm-PCR of CDR3 regions. Each CDR3 protein gets one entry after TCRdb re-called the multiplex PCR reads with MiXCR. The sample shows 200,000 to 250,000 distinct CDR3 sequences, approximately 18% of them seen only once. The same specimen was also included in a second study, on T cells in Graves' hyperthyroidism and ophthalmopathy.

The sequencing used peripheral blood mononuclear cells (PBMCs), collected at new diagnosis, from a patient treated with antithyroid drugs. Every receptor here comes from a woman aged 25 to 39 with Graves disease.

V usage is TRBV30 and J usage is TRBJ1-2, with a possible D match to TRBD1 (5 bases). The CDR3 sequence is 13 residues long. Germline CDR1 is GTSNPN and CDR2 is SVGIG (reference sequence). The V and J ends lost 4 bases and 7 bases respectively, with 16 bases between them. The CDR3 reads CAWTWGGLGGYTF. The DNA of the CDR3 is TGTGCCTGGACGTGGGGGGGACTAGGTGGCTACACCTTC. Full variable domain (missing parts from reference TRBV30 and TRBJ1-2): SQTIHQWPATLVQPVGSPLSLECTVEGTSNPNLYWYRQAAGRGLQLLFYSVGIGQISSEVPQNLSASRPQDRQFILSSKKLLLSDSGFYLCAWTWGGLGGYTFGSGTRLTVV.

This clonotype showed up many times. CDR3 nucleotides: TGTGCCAGCAGCGTACAGACTAGCGGGGGCTACGAGCAGTACTTC. The encoded protein is CASSVQTSGGYEQYF. The rearrangement uses TRBV7-3 and TRBJ2-7; 12 nucleotides match TRBD2. The CDR3 is made up of 15 amino acids. V lost 5 bases, J lost 3 bases, and 5 bases stayed unmatched. Germline lookup yields CDR1 SGHTA and CDR2 FQGTGA.

The chain links TRBV5-6 to TRBJ1-6; D is possibly TRBD1 (5 bases). V was clipped by 0 bases and J by 16 bases, with 11 bases between them. This CDR3 comprises 12 residues. The germline CDR1 and CDR2 sequences are SGHDT and YYEEEE. The CDR3 DNA reads as TGTGCCAGCAGCTTGGAAGGGGAAGCTCTCCACTTT. Its translation: CASSLEGEALHF.

This clonotype has a count of ten or more. V and J are TRBV13 and TRBJ1-2, with 8 bases identical to TRBD1. Germline lookup yields CDR1 PRHDT and CDR2 FYEKMQ (reference sequence). V gave up 3 bases and J gave up 4 bases; unmatched junction bases: 10. The CDR3 is made up of 16 amino acids. The CDR3 sequence is CASSLSGSGQAYGYTF. DNA of the CDR3: TGTGCCAGCAGCTTGAGCGGATCGGGACAGGCCTATGGCTACACCTTC.

The chain recombines TRBV7-9 with TRBJ1-1; D is possibly TRBD1 (6 bases). V lost 4 bases and J 5 bases, leaving 11 bases between the germline ends. CDR3 length: 13 residues. Looked up from germline, CDR1 is SEHNR and CDR2 is FQNEAQ (reference sequence). For the CDR3, the DNA is TGTGCCAGCAGCTGGGGGGGGCCTACTGAAGCTTTCTTT. Protein: CASSWGGPTEAFF.

This clonotype was observed many times. V usage is TRBV28 and J usage is TRBJ1-3; D gene unclear. Germline V gene lookup returns CDR1 MDHEN and CDR2 SYDVKM. The CDR3 length is 16 residues. V lost 2 bases and J 0 bases, leaving 11 bases between the germline ends. The CDR3 reads CASSLEAGISGNTIYF. CDR3 nucleotide sequence: TGTGCCAGCAGTTTAGAGGCAGGCATCTCTGGAAACACCATATATTTT.

The rearrangement joins TRBV27 to TRBJ1-2; tentative D call: TRBD1 (6 bases). The V end lost 4 bases, the J end lost 4 bases, and 22 bases lay between the germline ends. Germline lookup yields CDR1 MNHEY and CDR2 SMNVEV (reference sequence). This CDR3 has 17 amino acids. This CDR3 reads CASSSRGGREYFYGYTF. The CDR3 DNA reads TGTGCCAGCAGTTCCAGGGGAGGCAGGGAGTACTTCTATGGCTACACCTTC.

For this clonotype: A read error may explain this, as a much larger clone is one base away. This chain links TRBV7-2 with TRBJ2-5; the match to TRBD1 covers 9 bases. The germline gives CDR1 SGHTA, CDR2 FQGNSA. The CDR3 has 14 residues. CDR3 residues: CANSPRTGAETQYF. Here the CDR3 DNA reads TGTGCCAACAGCCCAAGGACAGGGGCAGAGACCCAGTACTTC. Combining the CDR3 with reference TRBV7-2 and TRBJ2-5 gives the whole variable domain GAGVSQSPSNKVTEKGKDVELRCDPISGHTALYWYRQSLGQGLEFLIYFQGNSAPDKSGLPSDRFSAERTGGSVSTLTIQRTQQEDSAVYLCANSPRTGAETQYFGPGTRLLVL.

This clonotype was seen many times. The chain employs TRBV4-1 and TRBJ1-2; D is uncertain. The CDR3 runs to 14 residues. Germline V gives CDR1 MGHRA, CDR2 YSYEKL. Trimming shortened V by 2 bases and J by 5 bases, and 12 bases separated the two germline ends. The CDR3 protein is CASSQPGRAYGYTF. The CDR3 bases are TGCGCCAGCAGCCAACCCGGGCGGGCATATGGCTACACCTTC.

The J gene is TRBJ1-3, the V gene TRBV5-5; D call uncertain. The CDR3 is 17 amino acids. The V end was cut by 4 bases, the J end by 0 bases, with 17 bases between. Germline CDR1 and CDR2: SGHKS and YYEKEE (reference sequence). CDR3 DNA: TGTGCCAGCAGCGGCTTCGGCAGTCCAATCTCTGGAAACACCATATATTTT. The encoded protein is CASSGFGSPISGNTIYF.

This clonotype was recorded at least ten times. This sequence joins TRBV11-3 and TRBJ2-7; TRBD2 might be the D (6 bases). The CDR3 runs 15 residues. Germline CDR1 reads SGHNT; CDR2 reads YENEEA. V was pared by 7 bases and J by 0 bases, with 16 bases between. The CDR3 region is CASKLGGALSYEQYF. CDR3 bases: TGTGCCAGCAAATTAGGAGGGGCCCTCTCCTACGAGCAGTACTTC. The variable domain in full, completed from reference TRBV11-3 and TRBJ2-7, reads EAGVVQSPRYKIIEKKQPVAFWCNPISGHNTLYWYLQNLGQGPELLIRYENEEAVDDSQLPKDRFSAERLKGVDSTLKIQPAELGDSAVYLCASKLGGALSYEQYFGPGTRLTVT.

Note on this clonotype: Without the conserved terminal phenylalanine or tryptophan, this CDR3 likely stems from a read error. V and J are TRBV6-2 or TRBV6-3 and TRBJ2-2; D remains unclear. The CDR3 extends over 13 amino acids. Trimming removed 5 bases at V and 0 bases at J, with 4 bases between. CDR1 is MNHEY and CDR2 is SVGEGT in the germline V gene. The CDR3 is CASSEANTGELFS. The CDR3 region has the DNA TGTGCCAGCAGTGAAGCGAACACCGGGGAGCTGTTTTCT.